This T cell receptor (beta chain) was captured in a study of OX40 agonist ivuxolimab in advanced cancers. Only in-frame clones appear in the TCRdb table, and some are missing; sequencing was by immunoSEQ multiplex PCR. The table has 70,000 to 95,000 clones, 80% to 90% seen once. Germline V gives CDR1 SGHDT, CDR2 YYEEEE. The CDR3 is 16 amino acids. Losses at the gene ends were 2 bases for V and 1 base for J; bases not matched to a gene: 4. The sequence was obtained from an adult with an advanced solid tumor such as melanoma, head and neck, liver or kidney cancer. Sequences were derived from CD4+ or CD8+ T cells sorted from blood, sampled in a trial of the OX40 agonist ivuxolimab. The chain combines TRBV5-6 with TRBJ1-5, with 9 positions matching TRBD1. This CDR3 reads CASSFQQGASNQPQHF. Written as DNA, the CDR3 is TGTGCCAGCAGCTTCCAACAGGGGGCGAGCAATCAGCCCCAGCATTTT.